These 17 T cell receptor beta chains share one sample of origin, sequenced in a study of T cells in Graves' hyperthyroidism and ophthalmopathy. Researchers took RNA transcripts and amplified the TCR beta CDR3 regions from them. Initially, a first-round RT-PCR of the TCR CDR3 employed the HTBI primer set. TCRdb processed the multiplex PCR reads anew with MiXCR; each CDR3 protein has one entry. The table has about 290,000 distinct CDR3 sequences, about 16% seen once. Input material: blood. The origin of the receptors is a woman aged 45-65 years with Graves' hyperthyroidism that later progressed to Graves' ophthalmopathy.

V is TRBV6-1 and J is TRBJ1-1; D gene unclear. Germline assignment: CDR1 MNHNS and CDR2 SASEGT. The CDR3 extends over 14 amino acids. V lost 5 bases to trimming and J lost 4 bases, with 14 bases between them. This CDR3 is CASSSEGSGTEAFF. CDR3 DNA sequence: TGTGCCAGCAGTTCCGAGGGTTCTGGCACTGAAGCTTTCTTT.

The sample holds many counts of this clonotype. The CDR3 bases are TGTGCCAGCGGGGGGATGGAGACTTACGAGCAGTACTTC. Protein: CASGGMETYEQYF. The chain employs TRBV2 and TRBJ2-7; possible D gene TRBD2, 6 bases. The CDR3 is 13 amino acids. V was pared by 8 bases and J by 4 bases, with 15 bases between. CDR1 is SNHLY and CDR2 is FYNNEI in the germline V gene.

This clonotype occurred many times. The V call is TRBV2, the J call TRBJ2-7, with 8 bases identical to TRBD1. This CDR3 has 12 residues. Germline V CDR1 and CDR2: SNHLY, FYNNEI. With 6 bases clipped from V and 6 bases from J, the junction kept 4 bases outside the gene matches. The CDR3 sequence: CASRQGGREQYF. The CDR3 nucleotides are TGTGCCAGCAGACAGGGGGGCCGCGAGCAGTACTTC.

This clonotype was observed a few times. The junction differs from germline at one of its ends, possibly a read error. The rearrangement uses TRBV15 and TRBJ2-7; TRBD1 agrees at 10 bases. Germline CDR1 reads LNHNV; CDR2 reads YYDKDF (reference sequence). This CDR3 is built from 16 residues. CDR3 nucleotide sequence: TGTGCCGCCAGCACCCCCCGGACAGGGGGGATCGACGAGCAGTACTTC. Protein sequence: CAASTPRTGGIDEQYF.

This clonotype was counted a single time. A much more abundant neighbour one base away suggests this may be a read error. The chain employs TRBV9 and TRBJ2-7, with 8 positions matching TRBD1. In germline, CDR1 is SGDLS, CDR2 YYNGEE. The CDR3 length is 15 residues. CDR3 residues: CASSESTGAIYKQYF. The DNA of the CDR3 is TGTGCCAGCAGTGAGTCGACAGGGGCCATCTACAAGCAGTACTTC.

This clonotype was detected ten times or more. This chain uses TRBV11-2 with TRBJ2-3; D may be TRBD2 (5 bases). Germline-derived CDR1 and CDR2 are SGHAT and FQNNGV. The V gene lost 7 bases and the J gene lost 4 bases, with 18 bases spanning the gap. The CDR3 covers 15 residues. Here the CDR3 DNA reads TGTGCCAGCATTCTCACCGTCGGGGTTTCAGATACGCAGTATTTT. Protein sequence: CASILTVGVSDTQYF.

This clonotype appeared many times. The CDR3 spells CASSQLSRPQRTEAFF. The CDR3 region has the DNA TGTGCCAGCAGTCAATTATCCCGGCCCCAACGGACTGAAGCTTTCTTT. V usage is TRBV28 and J usage is TRBJ1-1; D not certain. Germline V gene lookup returns CDR1 MDHEN and CDR2 SYDVKM. The ends were cut back, 5 bases at V and 5 bases at J, with 21 bases in the middle. The CDR3 has 16 amino acids. The full variable domain, in which reference TRBV28 and TRBJ1-1 provide the parts outside the CDR3, is DVKVTQSSRYLVKRTGEKVFLECVQDMDHENMFWYRQDPGLGLRLIYFSYDVKMKEKGDIPEGYSVSREKKERFSLILESASTNQTSMYLCASSQLSRPQRTEAFFGQGTRLTVV.

With regard to this clonotype: This may be a read error: a much more frequent sequence differs by one nucleotide. The chain carries TRBV29-1 and TRBJ2-5, with 7 bases aligning to TRBD2. This CDR3 contains 14 residues. Germline lookup yields CDR1 SQVTM and CDR2 ANQGSEA. This CDR3 reads CSVAGGRAGETQCF. The CDR3 DNA sequence: TGCAGCGTTGCTGGTGGGAGGGCCGGTGAGACCCAGTGCTTC.

The chain has TRBV7-2 and TRBJ2-3; 10 nucleotides line up with TRBD1. The CDR3 contains 19 residues. The germline gives CDR1 SGHTA, CDR2 FQGNSA. The V segment lost 5 bases and the J segment 6 bases; nucleotides outside the gene matches: 20. Written as DNA, the CDR3 is TGTGCCAGCAGCGGCAGGGGGGGACAGGGGAAGATGGGGTGGGATACGCAGTATTTT. Its protein is CASSGRGGQGKMGWDTQYF.

The sample holds a few counts of this clonotype. V usage is TRBV7-3 and J usage is TRBJ2-7, with 8 bases aligning to TRBD2. The CDR3 is made up of 14 amino acids. Trimming cost V 5 bases and J 2 bases; bases outside gene matches: 5. In germline, CDR1 is SGHTA, CDR2 FQGTGA. CDR3 amino acids: CASSPSGSTYEQYF. DNA for the CDR3: TGTGCCAGCAGCCCTAGCGGGTCCACCTACGAGCAGTACTTC.

This clonotype was found many times. The CDR3 DNA sequence: TGTGCCAGCAGTTACAGGGGGCTTGAGCCCCAGCATTTT. It is translated as CASSYRGLEPQHF. The J gene is TRBJ1-5, the V gene TRBV2, with 9 positions matching TRBD1. With 5 bases clipped from V and 8 bases from J, the junction kept 4 bases outside the gene matches. Germline V gene lookup returns CDR1 SNHLY and CDR2 FYNNEI. This CDR3 region has 13 residues.

This clonotype was picked up many times. This chain joins TRBV6-5 and TRBJ2-1, with 9 bases lining up with TRBD2. Germline V gene lookup returns CDR1 MNHEY and CDR2 SVGAGI. The V and J ends lost 0 bases and 7 bases, in that order; junction bases with no gene match: 1. The CDR3 totals 14 residues. As DNA, the CDR3 is TGTGCCAGCAGTTACTCTAGCGGGAGTAATGAGCAGTTCTTC. Residues: CASSYSSGSNEQFF.

At least ten counts were recorded for this clonotype. The chain is built from TRBV12-3 or TRBV12-4 and TRBJ2-2, with 7 bases lining up with TRBD2. With 3 bases clipped from V and 0 bases from J, the junction kept 4 bases outside the gene matches. This CDR3 region has 16 residues. The CDR3 coding sequence is TGTGCCAGCAGTTTGGACACTAGCGCGAACACCGGGGAGCTGTTTTTT. Translation gives CASSLDTSANTGELFF.

This clonotype was detected many times. The chain carries TRBV6-1 and TRBJ2-4, with D possibly being TRBD2 (5 bases). Looked up from germline, CDR1 is MNHNS and CDR2 is SASEGT. The V end was cut by 1 base, the J end by 5 bases, with 18 bases between. This CDR3 comprises 17 residues. The CDR3 DNA is TGTGCCAGCAGTGAAGAGGACTCCTATTGGGTGGAAAACATTCAGTACTTC. This translates into CASSEEDSYWVENIQYF.

This clonotype was counted many times. The chain joins TRBV28 to TRBJ1-3, with 8 bases fitting TRBD1. There are 16 residues in the CDR3. Germline V gene data show CDR1 as MDHEN and CDR2 as SYDVKM. J was trimmed by 7 bases and V by 6 bases; bases with no gene match: 14. This CDR3 reads CASSRRRGLRPNTIYF. The CDR3 nucleotides read TGTGCCAGCAGCCGCCGCAGGGGGCTAAGACCCAACACCATATATTTT.

This clonotype was seen many times. The rearrangement uses TRBV18 and TRBJ2-3; possible D gene TRBD2, 6 bases. CDR3 length equals 16 residues. From germline, CDR1 is KGHSH and CDR2 LQKENI. V was cut by 0 bases and J by 0 bases, with 10 bases left in between. The CDR3 sequence is CASSPPRRGSTDTQYF. The CDR3 nucleotides are TGTGCCAGCTCACCACCGAGGAGGGGAAGCACAGATACGCAGTATTTT.

The rearrangement joins TRBV3-1 to TRBJ2-2; no definite D call. This CDR3 is 14 amino acids long. Trimming removed 4 bases from V and 4 bases from J, with 10 bases in between. The germline V gene encodes CDR1 LGHDT and CDR2 YNNKEL (reference sequence). This CDR3 reads CASSPWTGTGELFF. The CDR3 nucleotides read TGTGCCAGCAGCCCGTGGACCGGCACCGGGGAGCTGTTTTTT.